This T cell receptor (beta chain) was observed in a study of T cell responses to AZD1222 COVID-19 vaccine. Overall study findings and caveats: Just a handful of people given AZD1222 tested seropositive at baseline. White British people made up most donors, females outnumbered males, and clonal diversity was possibly underestimated.

This clone was observed once. Its antigen is unidentified. Profiled with immunoSEQ multiplex PCR; TCRdb holds only in-frame clones, not every one. The profile shows 150,000 or so clones, about 91% of them singletons. Germline CDR1 is MDHEN and CDR2 is SYDVKM. The V and J ends lost 6 bases and 4 bases, in that order; junction bases with no gene match: 3. The CDR3 loop spans 13 amino acids. The receptor was isolated from an adult in good health. The sequenced sample was peripheral blood, obtained on day 0 of MenACWY control vaccination. The chain recombines TRBV28 with TRBJ1-1; 9 nucleotides agree with TRBD1. CDR3 in DNA: TGTGCCAGCAGAGGACAGGGGATCACTGAAGCTTTCTTT. It yields the protein CASRGQGITEAFF.